This T cell receptor beta chain was recovered during a study of CD8 T cells in Susac syndrome. RNA in amounts of about 0.5 to 1 ug was reverse transcribed with random hexamers. TCRdb reprocessed the immunoSEQ multiplex PCR reads via MiXCR and lists one record per CDR3 protein. Of some 160,000 distinct CDR3 sequences in the sample, 94% were seen once. This CDR3 is 11 amino acids long. Germline loops: CDR1 SGDLS, CDR2 YYNGEE. V lost 4 bases and J 6 bases, leaving 6 bases between the germline ends. The chain employs TRBV9 and TRBJ2-3; no clear D. Sequenced material: CD4+ T cells from PBMCs. This sequence was found in a human donor with Susac syndrome. The CDR3 DNA reads TGTGCCAGCAGCATTTCCGATACGCAGTATTTT. This codes for CASSISDTQYF.